The entry that follows covers one T cell receptor beta chain sequence. This clone was seen once. Which antigen it targets is not known. No qualities accompany the bases; no much larger clone lies one base away. These data come from a study of cytomegalovirus exposure and HLA in healthy donors (TCRdb year 2017). Describing the broader study: An earlier analysis of some 600 of the donors reported 276 Gb of sequence data and around 120 million unique TCR beta sequences obtained from 150 million to 200 million T cells. An early release covering 550 to 700 HLA-typed donors comprised about 320 gigabases of sequencing data and some 79 million unique TCR sequences. Of the roughly 390 genotyped donors, 65% to 90% were placed in the genetic ancestry cluster associated with self-reported Caucasian donors. The study aimed to test whether cataloging public T cell receptors could reveal signatures of past pathogen exposure. The T cell repertoires of around 730 subjects were profiled by immunosequencing and related to cytomegalovirus serostatus. A separate validation cohort of roughly 130 different subjects was used in addition to the roughly 700-subject first cohort. The study combined high-throughput TCR immunosequencing, statistical association of individual TCRs with disease status, and machine learning to predict cytomegalovirus infection status. To study patterns of TCR occurrence, a later analysis re-analyzed previously published TCR beta repertoires from more than 550 donors and added high-resolution HLA genotyping. Rather than using new phenotypic data, the later analysis identified candidate immune exposures from TCR beta sequences and from how often those sequences occurred across donors. In an earlier analysis of a few hundred of the donors, high-throughput TCR beta sequencing was used to judge whether each TCR beta V gene segment behaved as functional or pseudogenic. Alongside the repertoire data, information on donor age, sex, ethnicity and CMV serostatus was compiled. Genome-wide SNP genotypes for about three fifths of the roughly 670 donors were used in a later genetic analysis, which treated that subset as a discovery cohort. Every discovery cohort repertoire had been produced on one sequencing platform. HLA typing covered class I and class II loci at four-digit resolution. Typing coverage differed by locus: A, B, C, DRB1 and DQB1 were typed in roughly 620-630 donors, DQA1 in 522, DPA1 in around 610, and DPB1 in 450 to 480. Roughly five DR-DQ haplotypes were handled as single units for association and clustering, since linkage in the cohort was strong. Among about 370 genotyped donors of the cohort, an average of about 240,000 unique TCR beta nucleotide sequences was sequenced per donor, of which about 19% were non-productive.

Measured from the cysteine to the phenylalanine, the CDR3 is 15 residues long. CDR3 DNA is the only sequence kept; it has 45 bases, read in frame from the first base. V is pared back by 4 bases and J by 0 bases, with 13 bases lying between the germline termini. The germline V gene (reference sequence) supplies CDR1 SGHNT and CDR2 YYREEE. The investigation overall reported the following: Across donors, most TCR sequences were observed very rarely, whereas some public TCRs were present in many individuals. A cluster of highly shared sequence variants was judged likely to be a technical artifact of the sequencing pipeline. In a later genetic analysis, a missense DCLRE1C variant was associated with V-gene and J-gene trimming of TCR beta chains, and the association was replicated in an independent cohort. In a later analysis, the rate of TCR association differed among HLA loci, with DRB1 alleles having the most associated TCRs and HLA-C alleles having the fewest. A further reported finding was that TCR beta sequences accurately predicted the HLA-A and HLA-B alleles for most subjects in the first cohort. Specific HLA alleles were associated with 15,000 to 20,000 TCR beta sequences at a false discovery rate of 0.05 in a later analysis. In an earlier analysis of about 540 of the donors, most TCR beta V segments were observed in productive rearrangements about 87% or about 30% of the time, broadly matching IMGT annotations. The earlier analysis of a few hundred of the donors excluded around 17 rarely observed V segments, including chromosome 9 orphons, because counts were too low. Presence/absence analyses assumed roughly uniform sequencing depth across donors, an assumption that may not hold. In vitro tests confirmed that a few of the cytomegalovirus-associated TCR beta chains recognize cytomegalovirus antigens. Most CMV-associated TCR beta chains appeared to be HLA-restricted in a later analysis, and the HLA associations seemed to be driven largely by CMV exposure. Some IMGT-functional V segments, including TRBV6-2 and TRBV6-3, could not be distinguished by the 87-base-pair reads and were therefore excluded. Linkage disequilibrium might explain the correlated functional status among segregating V segments, but an unknown experimental factor could not be ruled out. In a later analysis, HLA-associated TCR beta chains were found to be more clonally expanded and to have lower generation probabilities than equally common non-associated chains. In this cohort, only TCR beta chains were sequenced, and detectable features were limited by the absence of alpha or paired-chain data. For the cohort, immune exposure information was limited to CMV serostatus. When HLA alleles, especially DR and DQ, strongly co-occurred, attributing TCR associations to individual alleles was difficult. A later analysis reported that several top co-occurrence clusters appeared linked to parvovirus B19, influenza, CMV and Epstein-Barr virus. The authors suggested that the approach could potentially be generalized to other disease states and immunological phenotypes. HLA typing was unavailable for some donors at each locus, so association tests used only the typed subset. According to a later genetic analysis, donors in an Asian-associated ancestry cluster had fewer N-insertions in productive TCRs than the approximately 700-donor mean. The study gave a list of more than 150 TCR beta chains associated with cytomegalovirus. The classifier was reported to diagnose cytomegalovirus status with high specificity and sensitivity in both the original cohort and the validation cohort.

The cohort was made up of approximately 670 healthy bone marrow donors. At the time of sampling, all cohort members were nominally healthy, though unrecorded immune exposures were likely present. The donor was CMV seropositive and was included in the group of 250 to 300 seropositive cohort members. Every donor gave a peripheral blood sample, and the peripheral blood mononuclear cells from that sample were used for TCR beta sequencing. The Qiagen DNeasy Blood Extraction Kit was used to extract genomic DNA from the blood cell samples. Library creation used the immunoSEQ multiplex PCR assay. The multiplex PCR relied on a mix of 60 forward primers for TCR Vbeta segments and 13 reverse primers for TCR Jbeta segments. The CDR3 region of rearranged TCR beta genes was amplified from genomic DNA by a multiplex PCR assay. Amplified TCR beta libraries were sequenced as 87-base-pair reads on the Illumina HiSeq System. The authors' analysis ran thus. A later analysis tallied tens of millions of unique TCR beta chains across the approximately 670 repertoires, and about 10 million of those chains were shared by two or more donors. To remove PCR and sequencing errors, raw reads were error-corrected and collapsed into unique sequences using a nearest-neighbor algorithm that merged closely related sequences. CDR3 sequences were aligned to IMGT reference sequences to assign V, D and J gene segments. Each retained sequence needed at least a six-nucleotide match to both a V gene segment and a J gene segment. Rearrangements were called productive when the CDR3 lacked stop codons and stayed in frame with V and J; all others were non-productive. Following IMGT convention, CDR3 was defined as the stretch from the second conserved V-encoded cysteine to the conserved J-encoded phenylalanine. The earlier analysis of some 600 of the donors excluded sequences that lacked an unambiguous match to a single V gene segment. In an earlier analysis of 587 of the donors, V segments were called functional above 56.7% productive rearrangements and were called segregating when the between-donor standard deviation exceeded 5%. To diagnose cytomegalovirus status from the catalog of TCR beta chain sequences, a statistical classification framework was built. In a later analysis, TCR nucleotide sequences were compared against IMGT/GENE-DB human TR gene sequences so that V and J genes could be assigned. In a later analysis, CDR3 sequences and most-parsimonious VDJ recombination scenarios were assigned using the TCRdist pipeline. In a later analysis, each TCR beta chain was defined by its CDR3 amino acid sequence together with its V-gene family, and reads without a unique V-gene family were excluded. To address suspected cross-contamination and a sequencing artifact, a later analysis removed roughly 640 highly shared, low-generation-probability nucleotide sequences. A later analysis calculated a clonal expansion index for each public chain from normalized within-repertoire ranks of inferred template counts. In a later analysis, generation probabilities were computed using a VDJ recombination model fitted to out-of-frame rearrangements, and the results were checked against IGoR. A later analysis scored TCR-TCR, TCR-HLA and TCR-CMV co-occurrence with hypergeometric tests, applying a repertoire-size bias correction to TCR pairs. False discovery rates were estimated in a later analysis by permuting HLA or CMV assignments 20 times. A later analysis grouped co-occurring TCRs with DBSCAN, adding TCRdist sequence similarity when clustering within HLA-allele-positive subsets. Co-occurrence clustering excluded repertoires with fewer than 30,000 or more than 120,000 public chains, plus five with anomalous nucleotide sharing. In TCRdb, the immuneACCESS table is reduced to in-frame sequences with V and J assigned. These tables do not hold every clone; where another copy was compared, an unresolved V gene accounts for under half, and the others remain unexplained. V and J calls and clone size are as listed in that table; D and trimming were resolved from the DNA. The sample data list about 80,000 clones, and roughly 65% of these were observed just once. 3.5% to 4.5% of the sample comes from the top ten.

Sequencing used PBMCs. This chain is built from TRBV5-4 and TRBJ1-1, with no confident D gene call. The receptor was derived from a male donor in good health and CMV-seropositive. The DNA sequence is given as TGTGCCAGCAGCCTAGCGACACTCATGAACACTGAAGCTTTCTTT. Its amino acids are CASSLATLMNTEAFF.